These 4 T cell receptor beta chains were sequenced from one sample in a study of blood T cell repertoires in COVID-19. Assay: immunoSEQ multiplex PCR; the TCRdb copy retains only in-frame clones and omits some. The sample lists 200,000 to 300,000 clones; roughly 80% were seen once. The sample consisted of peripheral blood. The receptor set was obtained from a man aged 55 to 69 with acute or convalescent COVID-19.

J is TRBJ1-4 and V is TRBV5-1, with D maybe TRBD1 (5 bases). Trimming took off 4 bases at V and 8 bases at J, with 12 bases between the two ends. In germline, CDR1 is SGHRS, CDR2 YFSETQ. This CDR3 has 13 residues. Here the CDR3 reads CASSAGQGEKLFF. CDR3 DNA: TGCGCCAGCAGCGCCGGACAAGGGGAAAAACTGTTTTTT.

The CDR3 DNA is TGCAGCGTTAGGAACAGGGGGCGCGTTAACTATGGCTACACCTTC. It encodes CSVRNRGRVNYGYTF. The V and J genes are TRBV29-1 and TRBJ1-2; 9 nucleotides agree with TRBD1. The CDR3 length is 15 residues. Germline CDR1 SQVTM, CDR2 ANQGSEA. J gave up 1 base and V 5 bases, and 8 bases lay outside the gene matches.

The rearrangement links TRBV2 to TRBJ1-2; D unresolved. The germline CDR1 and CDR2 sequences are SNHLY and FYNNEI. The V end was cut by 7 bases, the J end by 3 bases, with 6 bases between. The CDR3 runs 11 residues. Written as DNA, the CDR3 is TGTGCCAGCAACTTTTACTATGGCTACACCTTC. As protein: CASNFYYGYTF.

The chain is built from TRBV9 and TRBJ1-1; TRBD1 might be the D (5 bases). Germline V gene lookup returns CDR1 SGDLS and CDR2 YYNGEE. V lost 2 bases and J lost 0, with 11 bases in between. There are 15 residues in the CDR3. The CDR3 protein is CASSVWTDMNTEAFF. The CDR3, as DNA: TGTGCCAGCAGCGTCTGGACGGACATGAACACTGAAGCTTTCTTT. The full variable domain, in which reference TRBV9 and TRBJ1-1 provide the parts outside the CDR3, is DSGVTQTPKHLITATGQRVTLRCSPRSGDLSVYWYQQSLDQGLQFLIQYYNGEERAKGNILERFSAQQFPDLHSELNLSSLELGDSALYFCASSVWTDMNTEAFFGQGTRLTVV.